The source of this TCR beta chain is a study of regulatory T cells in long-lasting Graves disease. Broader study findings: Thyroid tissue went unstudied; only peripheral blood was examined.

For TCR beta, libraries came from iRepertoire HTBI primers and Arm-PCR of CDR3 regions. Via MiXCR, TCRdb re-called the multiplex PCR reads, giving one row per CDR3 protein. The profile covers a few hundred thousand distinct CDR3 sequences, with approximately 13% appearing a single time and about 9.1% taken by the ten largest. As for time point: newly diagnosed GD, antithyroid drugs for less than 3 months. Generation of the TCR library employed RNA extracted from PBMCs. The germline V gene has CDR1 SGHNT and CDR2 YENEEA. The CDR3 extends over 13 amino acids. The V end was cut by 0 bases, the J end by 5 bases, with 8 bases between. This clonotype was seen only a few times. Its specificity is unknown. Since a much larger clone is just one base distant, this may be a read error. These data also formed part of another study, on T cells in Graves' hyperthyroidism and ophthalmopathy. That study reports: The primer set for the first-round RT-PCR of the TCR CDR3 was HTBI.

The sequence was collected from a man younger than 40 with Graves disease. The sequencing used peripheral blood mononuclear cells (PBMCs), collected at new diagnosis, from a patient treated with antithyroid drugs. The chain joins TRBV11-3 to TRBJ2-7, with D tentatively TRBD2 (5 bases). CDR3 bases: TGTGCCAGCAGCTTAGAGAGGGCGGACGAGCAGTACTTC. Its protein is CASSLERADEQYF.